The present entry profiles one T cell receptor beta chain with its context. Its antigen remains unknown. This sample is drawn from a study of radiotherapy plus CTLA-4 blockade in lung cancer. At the level of the study: Objective responses emerged in under 20% of patients, and around 31% attained disease control.

General study points: Reportedly, early blood T cell clone dynamics best predicted response, with interferon-beta. Clones of tumor-derived TCRs expanded in blood after radiotherapy plus ipilimumab.

Method: immunoSEQ multiplex PCR; TCRdb's copy keeps in-frame clones and lacks some. The sample yields some 110,000 clones, more than 65% seen once. The V end was cut by 3 bases, the J end by 2 bases, with 10 bases between. This CDR3 spans 14 amino acids. The germline gives CDR1 LNHDA, CDR2 SQIVND (reference sequence). This sequence joins TRBV19 and TRBJ1-2; D gene uncertain. The TCR originated in a human donor with non-small cell lung cancer that progressed on radiotherapy plus ipilimumab. Some clones in this sample may be carry-over from other donors' samples. Material: peripheral blood, obtained from a patient treated with radiotherapy plus ipilimumab. CDR3 sequence (DNA): TGTGCCAGTAGTATTTTGAACCTAAACTATGGCTACACCTTC. Protein: CASSILNLNYGYTF.